These 21 T cell receptor beta chains came from one sample sequenced in a study of cytomegalovirus exposure and HLA in healthy donors. In the PCR, 60 Vbeta and 13 Jbeta primers were used. Data came from immunoSEQ multiplex PCR; TCRdb stores just in-frame clones and leaves some out. Among some 150,000 clones listed, 80% to 90% were seen once. Sequenced: PBMCs. The receptors derive from a woman aged 18-29 years in good health and CMV-seronegative.

The chain couples TRBV28 to TRBJ1-2; 7 bases agree with TRBD1. CDR3 length equals 15 residues. V was pared by 6 bases and J by 4 bases, with 11 bases of the junction left unmatched. Germline V gives CDR1 MDHEN, CDR2 SYDVKM. CDR3 amino acids: CASRRSTGAIYGYTF. The CDR3 coding sequence is TGTGCCAGCAGGCGGTCTACAGGGGCCATCTATGGCTACACCTTC.

This clone was detected once. The chain has TRBV7-9 and TRBJ1-1; no clear D gene. The V end lost 2 bases, the J end lost 1 base, and 11 bases lay between the germline ends. This CDR3 contains 15 residues. Germline V gene sequence: CDR1 SEHNR, CDR2 FQNEAQ (reference sequence). CDR3 protein: CASSLFRGANTEAFF. CDR3 sequence (DNA): TGTGCCAGCAGCTTATTCCGGGGAGCGAACACTGAAGCTTTCTTT.

The gene calls are TRBV27 and TRBJ2-2; 8 bases fit TRBD1. The V gene end was trimmed by 3 bases and the J gene end by 6 bases; junction bases not matched to a gene: 24. The length of the CDR3 is 21 residues. Germline CDR1 and CDR2: MNHEY and SMNVEV (reference sequence). In nucleotides, the CDR3 is TGTGCCAGCAGTTTTGGGCGTGGCAGGGGGCGAATCGGGGGCACGGCCGGGGAGCTGTTTTTT. Its protein product is CASSFGRGRGRIGGTAGELFF.

DNA of the CDR3: TGTGCCAGCAGTCTCCACGGGGACACAAGGACCTATAATTCACCCCTCCACTTT. It translates to CASSLHGDTRTYNSPLHF. The V call is TRBV27, the J call TRBJ1-6; TRBD1 is a possible D gene (6 bases). Germline V CDR1 and CDR2: MNHEY, SMNVEV (reference sequence). V gave up 5 bases and J gave up 2 bases, with 19 bases separating them. This CDR3 is built from 18 residues.

The V and J genes are TRBV7-8 and TRBJ2-1; TRBD2 matches 9 bases. The CDR3 length is 16 residues. Germline CDR1 is SGHVS and CDR2 is FQNEAQ. With V trimmed by 3 bases and J by 6 bases, 9 bases remained unmatched. CDR3 protein: CASSLVGRGGSNEQFF. In DNA form, the CDR3 reads TGTGCCAGCAGCTTGGTTGGGCGGGGGGGCTCCAATGAGCAGTTCTTC.

The V and J genes are TRBV6-5 and TRBJ1-5, with D tentatively TRBD1 (5 bases). This CDR3 spans 14 amino acids. Trimming left V 8 bases short and J 0 bases short, with 11 bases between. CDR1 is MNHEY, CDR2 SVGAGI, per germline. The CDR3 reads CASGARSSNQPQHF. The CDR3, as DNA: TGTGCCAGCGGGGCCAGATCTAGCAATCAGCCCCAGCATTTT.

The chain joins TRBV11-2 to TRBJ2-7; 7 bases are a match to TRBD2. In germline, CDR1 is SGHAT, CDR2 FQNNGV. This CDR3 comprises 15 residues. With 6 bases clipped from V and 3 bases from J, the junction kept 11 bases outside the gene matches. CDR3 DNA sequence: TGTGCCAGCAGTCCCCGAGCGGGACTAAACTACGAGCAGTACTTC. This sequence encodes CASSPRAGLNYEQYF.

Comments on this clone: An end of the junction differs from the germline gene, which may be a read error. The gene calls are TRBV6-1 and TRBJ2-3; 9 nucleotides line up with TRBD2. Germline CDR1 and CDR2: MNHNS and SASEGT. The CDR3 contains 18 residues. CDR3 nucleotide sequence: TGTGCCAGCAATGAACTCGACCTTGCGGGAGGGCGTGGAGATACGCAGTATTTT. It specifies CASNELDLAGGRGDTQYF.

V gene TRBV30 combines with J gene TRBJ1-5; possible D gene TRBD1, 6 bases. Germline values: CDR1 GTSNPN, CDR2 SVGIG (reference sequence). This CDR3 is 13 amino acids long. V lost 5 bases, J lost 6 bases, and 14 bases lay in between. The CDR3 here is CAWAGTSGQPQHF. CDR3 coding DNA: TGTGCCTGGGCCGGGACATCGGGTCAGCCCCAGCATTTT.

V usage is TRBV29-1 and J usage is TRBJ1-2; a possible D gene is TRBD1 (5 bases). V lost 4 bases to trimming and J lost 8 bases, with 11 bases between them. CDR3 length equals 11 residues. Germline V lookup: CDR1 SQVTM, CDR2 ANQGSEA. CDR3 sequence: CSVGQGLGYTF. In nucleotides, the CDR3 is TGCAGCGTTGGTCAGGGTTTAGGCTACACCTTC.

V and J are TRBV5-4 and TRBJ2-7; TRBD2 might be the D (5 bases). This CDR3 has 14 amino acids. V dropped 0 bases and J dropped 6 bases, with 13 bases sitting between them. The germline V gene has CDR1 SGHNT and CDR2 YYREEE (reference sequence). In nucleotides, the CDR3 is TGTGCCAGCAGCTTGGACGGAAACGCGGGCGAGCAGTACTTC. This gives the protein CASSLDGNAGEQYF.

The gene calls are TRBV28 and TRBJ1-2; perhaps TRBD1 as D (5 bases). The CDR3 runs 12 residues. The germline V and J ends were trimmed by 5 bases and 14 bases, with 18 bases remaining between them. CDR1 and CDR2 (germline): MDHEN, SYDVKM. CDR3 sequence reads: CASSGDSPERTF. The CDR3 nucleotides read TGTGCCAGCAGTGGGGACTCCCCCGAACGGACCTTC.

This clone turned up a few times. This chain connects TRBV6-1 to TRBJ2-7, with 8 bases lining up with TRBD1. This CDR3 has 13 residues. V lost 7 bases, J lost 1 base, and 3 bases stayed unmatched. Germline assignment: CDR1 MNHNS and CDR2 SASEGT. The CDR3 sequence is CASTRTGSYEQYF. The CDR3 coding sequence is TGTGCCAGCACTCGGACAGGGTCCTACGAGCAGTACTTC.

This chain links TRBV7-3 with TRBJ2-7, with 9 bases aligning to TRBD1. Per germline, CDR1 SGHTA and CDR2 FQGTGA. V lost 5 bases, J lost 2 bases, and 4 bases stayed unmatched. This CDR3 is built from 14 residues. For the CDR3, the DNA is TGTGCCAGCAGCGCGGGACAGGGCCCCTACGAGCAGTACTTC. The encoded protein is CASSAGQGPYEQYF.

The gene calls are TRBV19 and TRBJ2-5; 7 nucleotides line up with TRBD1. Germline values: CDR1 LNHDA, CDR2 SQIVND (reference sequence). The CDR3 loop spans 14 amino acids. V lost 3 bases and J lost 4; bases outside the gene matches: 5. The CDR3 nucleotides are TGTGCCAGTAGTATGAGGGGGCTGTCAGAGACCCAGTACTTC. Translation gives CASSMRGLSETQYF. Combining the CDR3 with reference TRBV19 and TRBJ2-5 gives the whole variable domain DGGITQSPKYLFRKEGQNVTLSCEQNLNHDAMYWYRQDPGQGLRLIYYSQIVNDFQKGDIAEGYSVSREKKESFPLTVTSAQKNPTAFYLCASSMRGLSETQYFGPGTRLLVL.

CDR3 protein: CASSFPGYNSPLHF. CDR3 DNA sequence: TGTGCCAGCAGTTTCCCAGGCTATAATTCACCCCTCCACTTT. The chain joins TRBV28 to TRBJ1-6; D is unclear. CDR1 is MDHEN, CDR2 SYDVKM, per germline. V was cut by 3 bases and J by 3 bases, with 6 bases left in between. The CDR3 has 14 amino acids.

The genes are TRBV18 and TRBJ2-7; D is possibly TRBD1 (5 bases). Germline V gene data show CDR1 as KGHSH and CDR2 as LQKENI. This CDR3 has 14 residues. V was clipped by 4 bases and J by 2 bases, with 12 bases between them. The CDR3 nucleotides read TGTGCCAGCTCACGCGAAGGGGTTACCTACGAGCAGTACTTC. Its translation is CASSREGVTYEQYF.

This clone was seen a few times. This rearrangement joins TRBV4-3 to TRBJ2-2; a weak D match, TRBD2 (6 bases). Germline CDR1 is LGHNA and CDR2 is YSLEER. The V gene lost 0 bases and the J gene lost 6 bases, with 11 bases spanning the gap. The CDR3 sequence is 15 residues long. CDR3 sequence reads: CASSQDWRDSGELFF. CDR3 coding DNA: TGCGCCAGCAGCCAAGATTGGCGGGACTCCGGGGAGCTGTTTTTT.

V gene TRBV7-2 combines with J gene TRBJ1-2, with 8 positions matching TRBD1. V lost 7 bases and J lost 8; bases outside the gene matches: 21. CDR1 and CDR2 (germline): SGHTA, FQGNSA. The CDR3 has 17 residues. CDR3 coding DNA: TGTGCCAGCACCCTTGGCGTGTTCGGACAGGGCGTTGACGGCTACACCTTC. It encodes CASTLGVFGQGVDGYTF.

V usage is TRBV2 and J usage is TRBJ1-1; 7 bases align to TRBD1. Germline V CDR1 and CDR2: SNHLY, FYNNEI. J was trimmed by 7 bases and V by 6 bases; bases with no gene match: 8. CDR3 size: 13 residues. CDR3 DNA sequence: TGTGCCAGCAGGGAGGGGGCAAGCCGTGAAGCTTTCTTT. Translating gives CASREGASREAFF.

This clone was counted only a few times. The chain uses TRBV5-4 and TRBJ2-2; D is unclear. The CDR3 has 11 residues. The V and J ends lost 5 bases and 8 bases respectively, with 7 bases between them. Germline V CDR1 and CDR2: SGHNT, YYREEE (reference sequence). The CDR3 region has the DNA TGTGCCAGCAGTGTGTCTGGGGAGCTGTTTTTT. It encodes CASSVSGELFF.